This T cell receptor (beta chain) was captured by sequencing in a study of CD8 T cells in ankylosing spondylitis. Study-level results: Disease-linked clones proved CD8+ and comparatively uncommon in peripheral blood. In ankylosing spondylitis blood, a motif of roughly 8 highly homologous TCR beta variants appeared characteristic.

MiXCR, applied by TCRdb to the 5' RACE reads, yields one record per CDR3 protein. This table holds around 340,000 distinct CDR3 sequences, roughly 15% found once. Germline-derived CDR1 and CDR2 are MNHNS and SASEGT. The CDR3 has 14 residues. With 5 bases removed from V and 4 bases from J, the gap between germline ends came to 15 bases. Points on this clonotype: Its antigen is currently unknown.

Material: blood, either unsorted or a sorted T cell fraction (not recorded which). This clonotype was sampled from a male donor with ankylosing spondylitis or in good health (not recorded which). V is TRBV6-1 and J is TRBJ2-7; D unresolved. CDR3 in amino acids: CASSPLGRIYEQYF. CDR3 nucleotide sequence: TGTGCCAGCAGTCCCCTCGGACGGATATACGAGCAGTACTTC.